The source of this T cell receptor (beta chain) is a study of molecular identifiers for immune sequencing clone quantification. A single record per CDR3 protein comes from TCRdb applying MiXCR to the PCR reads. The sample contains 35,000 or so distinct CDR3 sequences, 15% to 20% of which appear only once. Trimming removed 2 bases from V and 8 bases from J; junction bases left unmatched: 6. The CDR3 runs 15 residues. This clonotype was seen repeatedly, ten times or more. Naive CD8 T cells, phenotype CD8+CD4-CCR7+CD45RA+, were sorted. Specimen: naive CD8+ T cells from blood, with Jurkat cell RNA spiked in. Subset reported: FACS-sorted CD8+CD4-CCR7+CD45RA+ naive T cells. The rearrangement links TRBV12-3 or TRBV12-4 to TRBJ2-1; 10 bases align to TRBD2. The sequence was obtained from a human donor in good health. Some libraries in this study had Jurkat cell RNA spiked in. The CDR3 nucleotides read TGTGCCAGCAGTTTACTAGCGGGAGTTATCTATGAGCAGTTCTTC. Amino acid sequence: CASSLLAGVIYEQFF.